These T cell receptor beta chains were read from a single sample in a study of Ad26.COV2.S vaccination and SARS-CoV-2 variants. Here immunoSEQ multiplex PCR was the method, and the copy in TCRdb shows in-frame clones only, minus some. The table lists about 350,000 clones, about 90% of them singletons. Specimen: peripheral blood, collected after recovery from COVID-19. The receptors shown here come from a human donor who had recovered from COVID-19. CDR3s include the opening cysteine and the closing phenylalanine or tryptophan. The size field is filled for only some rows; it gives once, few, many or a size class.

clone size	V gene	CDR3 length	J gene	CDR3 protein
NA	TRBV19	18	TRBJ2-3	CASRQSTSGGPSTDTQYF
NA	TRBV6-2/TRBV6-3	14	TRBJ2-5	CASSYSHSQETQYF
NA	TRBV7-8	16	TRBJ2-2	CASSRAGGANTGELFF
NA	TRBV10-3	16	TRBJ2-1	CAIRAPGTGFTNEQFF
once	TRBV6-1	15	TRBJ1-3	CASSEQLNSGNTIYF
NA	TRBV5-1	14	TRBJ1-4	CASSLDSGVEKLFF
NA	TRBV10-2	12	TRBJ2-1	CASSGGGNEQFF
once	TRBV6-5	13	TRBJ2-4	CASSLNRVDIQYF
NA	TRBV9	15	TRBJ1-1	CASSDQGAVNTEAFF
NA	TRBV18	12	TRBJ1-4	CASSPTEEKLFF
NA	TRBV6-5	16	TRBJ1-1	CASSYSISLMNTEAFF
once	TRBV28	12	TRBJ2-7	CASSFRGGEQYF
NA	TRBV5-1	15	TRBJ1-1	CASSFGSQMNTEAFF
NA	TRBV5-6	17	TRBJ2-2	CASSLAVAEGAAGELFF
NA	TRBV5-5	13	TRBJ1-4	CASSLVASEKLFF
NA	TRBV23-1	17	TRBJ2-5	CASSQPGERGMGETQYF
NA	TRBV5-3	15	TRBJ1-2	CARTPGHLGPYGYTF
NA	TRBV27	16	TRBJ1-1	CASSLSGQPMNTEAFF
NA	TRBV19	14	TRBJ2-3	CASGRTASTDTQYF
NA	TRBV15	16	TRBJ2-3	CATSGRGLAGPDTQYF
few	TRBV5-1	14	TRBJ2-7	CASSLQGRRYEQYF
NA	TRBV7-2	13	TRBJ2-7	CASSFQGDYEQYF
NA	TRBV11-2	12	TRBJ1-3	CASSSTGDRIYF
once	TRBV4-1	20	TRBJ2-6	CASSQERIAGGVSGANVLTF
once	TRBV9	15	TRBJ1-2	CASSVGTGGNYGYTF
NA	TRBV15	13	TRBJ1-3	CATSRVSGNTIYF
NA	TRBV3-1/TRBV3-2	14	TRBJ2-3	CASSYSGGTDTQYF
NA	TRBV5-1	17	TRBJ2-3	CASSSGTESRGTDTQYF
NA	TRBV2	12	TRBJ1-2	CASSDRDSSNTF
NA	TRBV9	15	TRBJ2-5	CASSETGGLQETQYF
NA	TRBV9	16	TRBJ2-7	CASSAETGTAGDEQYF
once	TRBV6-6	15	TRBJ1-3	CASSRGGGLGNTIYF
NA	TRBV18	13	TRBJ2-5	CASSPGSRETQYF
NA	TRBV29-1	13	TRBJ1-2	CSVPGQGLYGYTF
NA	TRBV6-1	17	TRBJ1-5	CASSALETGGIGQPQHF
once	TRBV23-1	18	TRBJ2-2	CASSQGGMDREDTGELFF
NA	TRBV18	14	TRBJ2-7	CASSRDSADDEQYF
NA	TRBV5-1	15	TRBJ2-7	CASSFSGQVIYEQYF
NA	TRBV27	13	TRBJ1-1	CASSLKGITEAFF
NA	TRBV14	14	TRBJ2-7	CASSLRGSRDEQYF
NA	TRBV29-1	14	TRBJ2-3	CSVGKGLVTDTQYF
NA	TRBV10-2	16	TRBJ1-3	CASSVKGGDSGNTIYF
NA	TRBV5-1	16	TRBJ1-1	CASSLDPGTVNTEAFF
NA	TRBV5-6	16	TRBJ1-2	CASSWEEEGTRFGYTF
NA	TRBV7-9	14	TRBJ1-2	CASSLYGGNYGYTF
NA	TRBV7-8	15	TRBJ2-7	CASSPQGQGVNEQYF
once	TRBV27	14	TRBJ1-5	CASSLSRGSQPQHF
NA	TRBV3-1/TRBV3-2	12	TRBJ2-7	CASSNVDYEQYF
NA	TRBV7-9	14	TRBJ1-4	CASSSRAHDEKLFF
NA	TRBV7-9	15	TRBJ1-1	CASSSRQVMNTEAFF
few	TRBV11-2	14	TRBJ2-7	CASSLAYASYEQYF
NA	TRBV7-2	15	TRBJ2-3	CASSLASGGADTQYF
NA	TRBV6-2/TRBV6-3	13	TRBJ1-1	CASTPFERVKAFF
NA	TRBV19	14	TRBJ1-1	CASSPRGTGAEAFF